This paragraph reports one TCR beta chain. Its antigen is not identified. The sample originates from a study of vaccination and CD4 T cells after COVID-19. Background on the study: The post-COVID samples were taken a median about 98 days after diagnosis, anywhere from 35 to 161. Study-wide results and caveats: Convalescent patients' clones that were vaccine-specific were spike mono-reactive in 304 of 307 cases. Of the reactive clones in convalescent patients, a median roughly 86% showed up only post-vaccination. Median SARS-CoV-2-reactive clonotype numbers went from 21 to 38; this increase was not significant.

V was pared by 6 bases and J by 4 bases, with 12 bases between. CDR1 and CDR2 (germline): MNHNS, SASEGT. CDR3 size: 14 residues. TCRdb processed the PCR reads anew with MiXCR; each CDR3 protein has one entry. The sample includes about 15,000 distinct CDR3 sequences, about three fifths of them seen just once. The input for sequencing was CD4+ T cells from blood, taken after SARS-CoV-2 vaccination. This chain joins TRBV6-1 and TRBJ2-2; D not certain. This receptor was identified in a human donor who had recovered from COVID-19. As DNA, the CDR3 is TGTGCCAGCAGATTTTGGCGGACCACCGGGGAGCTGTTTTTT. Translating it yields CASRFWRTTGELFF.